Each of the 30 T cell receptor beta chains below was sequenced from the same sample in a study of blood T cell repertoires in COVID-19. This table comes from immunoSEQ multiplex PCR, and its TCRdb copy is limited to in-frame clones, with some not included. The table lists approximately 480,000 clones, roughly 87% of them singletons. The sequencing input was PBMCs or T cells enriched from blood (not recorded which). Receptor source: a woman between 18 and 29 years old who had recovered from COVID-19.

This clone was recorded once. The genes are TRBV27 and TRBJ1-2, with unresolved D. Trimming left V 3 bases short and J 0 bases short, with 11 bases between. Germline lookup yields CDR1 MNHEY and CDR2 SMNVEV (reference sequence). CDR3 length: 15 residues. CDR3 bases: TGTGCCAGCAGTTTCCGGGTTCAAGCTAACTATGGCTACACCTTC. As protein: CASSFRVQANYGYTF.

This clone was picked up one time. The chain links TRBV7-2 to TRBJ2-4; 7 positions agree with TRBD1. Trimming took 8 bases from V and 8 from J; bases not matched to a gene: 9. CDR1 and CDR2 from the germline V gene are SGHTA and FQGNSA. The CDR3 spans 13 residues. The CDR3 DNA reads TGTGCCAGCCGTACAGGGGCAGAGGACATTCAGTACTTC. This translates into CASRTGAEDIQYF.

CDR3 amino acids: CASRTGLATQYF. The CDR3 DNA reads TGTGCCAGTAGAACCGGACTAGCCACGCAGTATTTT. The V gene is TRBV19, the J gene TRBJ2-3; TRBD2 matches at 8 bases. J gave up 9 bases and V 6 bases, and 5 bases lay outside the gene matches. This CDR3 comprises 12 residues. CDR1 LNHDA and CDR2 SQIVND come from the germline V gene (reference sequence).

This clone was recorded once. The CDR3 region has the DNA TGTGCCAGCAGTTTACTAGCGGGGGGGACCACCGGGGAGCTGTTTTTT. Its protein product is CASSLLAGGTTGELFF. The chain is built from TRBV6-5 and TRBJ2-2; 13 nucleotides match TRBD2. Germline V gene data show CDR1 as MNHEY and CDR2 as SVGAGI. V was pared by 4 bases and J by 4 bases, with 3 bases of the junction left unmatched. The CDR3 has 16 amino acids.

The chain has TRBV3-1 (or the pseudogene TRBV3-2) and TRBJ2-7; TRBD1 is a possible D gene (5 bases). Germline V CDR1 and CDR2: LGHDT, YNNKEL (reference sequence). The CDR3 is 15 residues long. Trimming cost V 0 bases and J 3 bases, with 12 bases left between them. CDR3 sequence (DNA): TGTGCCAGCAGCCAAGAATGGGGCAGTAACTACGAGCAGTACTTC. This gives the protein CASSQEWGSNYEQYF.

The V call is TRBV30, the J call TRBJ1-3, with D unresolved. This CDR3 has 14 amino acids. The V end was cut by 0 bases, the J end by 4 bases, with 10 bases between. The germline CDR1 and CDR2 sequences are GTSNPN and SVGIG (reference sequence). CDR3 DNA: TGTGCCTGGAGTGTACGCCGGGTAGGAAACACCATATATTTT. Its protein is CAWSVRRVGNTIYF.

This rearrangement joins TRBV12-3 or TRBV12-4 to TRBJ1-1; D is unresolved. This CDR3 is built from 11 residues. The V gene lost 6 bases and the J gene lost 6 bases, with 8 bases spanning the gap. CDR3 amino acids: CASSRVAEAFF. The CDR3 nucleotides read TGTGCCAGCAGCCGGGTTGCTGAAGCTTTCTTT.

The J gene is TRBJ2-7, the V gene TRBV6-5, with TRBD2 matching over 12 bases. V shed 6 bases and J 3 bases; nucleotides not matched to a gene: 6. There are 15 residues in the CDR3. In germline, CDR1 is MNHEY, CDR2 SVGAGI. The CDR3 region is CASRLLAGGLYEQYF. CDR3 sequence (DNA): TGTGCCAGCAGATTACTAGCGGGGGGACTCTACGAGCAGTACTTC.

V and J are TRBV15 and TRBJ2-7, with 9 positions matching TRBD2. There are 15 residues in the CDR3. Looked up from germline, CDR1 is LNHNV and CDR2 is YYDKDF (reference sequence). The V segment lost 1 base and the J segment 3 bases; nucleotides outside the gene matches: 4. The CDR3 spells CATSRGGGGVYEQYF. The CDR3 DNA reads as TGTGCCACCAGCAGAGGGGGCGGGGGGGTCTACGAGCAGTACTTC.

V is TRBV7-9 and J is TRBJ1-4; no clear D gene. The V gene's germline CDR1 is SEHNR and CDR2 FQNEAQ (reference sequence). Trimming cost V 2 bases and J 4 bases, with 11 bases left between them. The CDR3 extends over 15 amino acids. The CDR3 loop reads CASSLLGSVNEKLFF. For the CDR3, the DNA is TGTGCCAGCAGCTTACTAGGCTCCGTTAATGAAAAACTGTTTTTT. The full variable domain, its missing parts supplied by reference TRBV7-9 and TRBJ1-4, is DTGVSQNPRHKITKRGQNVTFRCDPISEHNRLYWYRQTLGQGPEFLTYFQNEAQLEKSRLLSDRFSAERPKGSFSTLEIQRTEQGDSAMYLCASSLLGSVNEKLFFGSGTQLSVL.

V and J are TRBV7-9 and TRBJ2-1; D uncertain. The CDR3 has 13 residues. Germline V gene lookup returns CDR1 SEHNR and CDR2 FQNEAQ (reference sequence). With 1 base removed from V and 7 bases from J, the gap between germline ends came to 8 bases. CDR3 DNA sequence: TGTGCCAGCAGCTTAGTTGGCAGGAATGAGCAGTTCTTC. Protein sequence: CASSLVGRNEQFF.

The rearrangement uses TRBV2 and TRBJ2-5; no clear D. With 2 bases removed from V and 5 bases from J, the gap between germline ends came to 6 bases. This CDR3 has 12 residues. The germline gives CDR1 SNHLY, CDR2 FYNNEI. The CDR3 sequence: CASSEYGETQYF. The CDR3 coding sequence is TGTGCCAGCAGTGAATACGGGGAGACCCAGTACTTC.

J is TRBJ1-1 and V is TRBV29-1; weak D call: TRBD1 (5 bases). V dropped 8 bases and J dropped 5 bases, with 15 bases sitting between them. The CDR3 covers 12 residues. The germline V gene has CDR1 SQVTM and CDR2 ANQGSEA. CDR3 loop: CSSTRGGTEAFF. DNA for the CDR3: TGCAGCTCGACTAGGGGTGGGACTGAAGCTTTCTTT. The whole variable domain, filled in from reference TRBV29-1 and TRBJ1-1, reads SAVISQKPSRDICQRGTSLTIQCQVDSQVTMMFWYRQQPGQSLTLIATANQGSEATYESGFVIDKFPISRPNLTFSTLTVSNMSPEDSSIYLCSSTRGGTEAFFGQGTRLTVV.

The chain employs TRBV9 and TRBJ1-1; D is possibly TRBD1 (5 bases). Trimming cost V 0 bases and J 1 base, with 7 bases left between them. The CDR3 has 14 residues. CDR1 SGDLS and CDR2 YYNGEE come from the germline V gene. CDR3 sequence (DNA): TGTGCCAGCAGCGTAGGACAGTGGAACACTGAAGCTTTCTTT. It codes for CASSVGQWNTEAFF.

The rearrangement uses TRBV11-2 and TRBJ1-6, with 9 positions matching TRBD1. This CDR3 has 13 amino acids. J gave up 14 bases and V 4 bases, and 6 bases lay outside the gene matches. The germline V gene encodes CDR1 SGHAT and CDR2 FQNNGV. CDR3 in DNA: TGTGCCAGCAGCTCACAGGGGGCGGTAGCCCTCCACTTT. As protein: CASSSQGAVALHF.

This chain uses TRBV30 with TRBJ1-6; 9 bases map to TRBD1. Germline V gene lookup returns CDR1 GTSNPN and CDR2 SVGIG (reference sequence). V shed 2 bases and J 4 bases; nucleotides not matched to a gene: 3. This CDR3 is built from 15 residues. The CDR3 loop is CAWSFGQGYNSPLHF. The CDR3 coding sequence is TGTGCCTGGAGTTTCGGACAGGGGTATAATTCACCCCTCCACTTT.

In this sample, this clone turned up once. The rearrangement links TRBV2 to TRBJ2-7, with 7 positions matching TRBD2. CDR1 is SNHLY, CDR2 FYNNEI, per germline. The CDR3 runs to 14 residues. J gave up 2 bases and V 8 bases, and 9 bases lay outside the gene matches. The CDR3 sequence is CASGRGGGTYEQYF. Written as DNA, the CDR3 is TGTGCCAGCGGTCGCGGCGGGGGTACCTACGAGCAGTACTTC.

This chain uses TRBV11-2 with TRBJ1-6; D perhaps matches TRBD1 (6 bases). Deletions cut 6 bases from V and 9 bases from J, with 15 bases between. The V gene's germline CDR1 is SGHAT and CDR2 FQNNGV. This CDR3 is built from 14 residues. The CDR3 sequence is CASSFQGGGSPLHF. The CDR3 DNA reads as TGTGCCAGCAGTTTCCAGGGAGGGGGTTCACCCCTCCACTTT.

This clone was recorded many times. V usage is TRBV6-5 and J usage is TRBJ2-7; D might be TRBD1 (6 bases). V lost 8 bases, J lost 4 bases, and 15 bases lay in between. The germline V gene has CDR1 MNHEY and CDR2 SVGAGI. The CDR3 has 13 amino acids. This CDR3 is CASSWGQIYEQYF. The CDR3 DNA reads TGTGCCAGCTCCTGGGGACAAATATACGAGCAGTACTTC.

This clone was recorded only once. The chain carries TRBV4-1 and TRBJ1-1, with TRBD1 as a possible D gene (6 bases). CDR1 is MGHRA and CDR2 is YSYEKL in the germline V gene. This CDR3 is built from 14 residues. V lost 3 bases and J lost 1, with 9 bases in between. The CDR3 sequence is CASSQQGSNTEAFF. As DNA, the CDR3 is TGCGCCAGCAGCCAGCAGGGGTCGAACACTGAAGCTTTCTTT.

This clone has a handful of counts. The CDR3 loop reads CASSPLPGAPGGNQETQYF. CDR3 in DNA: TGTGCCAGCTCACCCCTACCCGGGGCTCCGGGAGGAAACCAAGAGACCCAGTACTTC. The chain combines TRBV18 with TRBJ2-5, with 7 bases matching TRBD2. With 3 bases clipped from V and 0 bases from J, the junction kept 16 bases outside the gene matches. CDR1 KGHSH and CDR2 LQKENI come from the germline V gene. The CDR3 loop spans 19 amino acids. Full variable domain (outside the CDR3, taken from reference TRBV18 and TRBJ2-5): NAGVMQNPRHLVRRRGQEARLRCSPMKGHSHVYWYRQLPEEGLKFMVYLQKENIIDESGMPKERFSAEFPKEGPSILRIQQVVRGDSAAYFCASSPLPGAPGGNQETQYFGPGTRLLVL.

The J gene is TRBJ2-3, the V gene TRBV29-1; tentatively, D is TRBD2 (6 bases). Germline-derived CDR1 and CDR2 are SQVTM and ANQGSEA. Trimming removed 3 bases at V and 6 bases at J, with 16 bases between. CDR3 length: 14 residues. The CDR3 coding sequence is TGCAGCGTTGAGGAGGGCGCCTACGAGGATACGCAGTATTTT. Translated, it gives CSVEEGAYEDTQYF.

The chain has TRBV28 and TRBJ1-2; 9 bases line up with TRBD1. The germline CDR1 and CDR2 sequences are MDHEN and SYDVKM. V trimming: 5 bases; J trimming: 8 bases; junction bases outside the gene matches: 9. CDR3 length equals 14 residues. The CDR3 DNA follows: TGTGCCAGCAGTCCCCGGACAGGGGAGGGGGGCTACACCTTC. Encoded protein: CASSPRTGEGGYTF.

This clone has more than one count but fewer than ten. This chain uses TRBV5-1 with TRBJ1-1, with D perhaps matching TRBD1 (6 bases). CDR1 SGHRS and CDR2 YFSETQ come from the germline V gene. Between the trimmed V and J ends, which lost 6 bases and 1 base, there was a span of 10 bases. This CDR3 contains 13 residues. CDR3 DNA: TGCGCCAGCACCCAACAGGGGAACACTGAAGCTTTCTTT. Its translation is CASTQQGNTEAFF.

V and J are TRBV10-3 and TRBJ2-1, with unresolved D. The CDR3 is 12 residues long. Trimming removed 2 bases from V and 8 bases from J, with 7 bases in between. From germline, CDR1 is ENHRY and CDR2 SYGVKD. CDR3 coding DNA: TGTGCCATCAGTGAGGACGCGGATGAGCAGTTCTTC. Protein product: CAISEDADEQFF.

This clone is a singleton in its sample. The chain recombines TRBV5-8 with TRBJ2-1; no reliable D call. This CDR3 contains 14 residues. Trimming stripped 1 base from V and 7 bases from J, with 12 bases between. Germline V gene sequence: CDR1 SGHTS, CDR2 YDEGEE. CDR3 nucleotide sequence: TGTGCCAGCAGCTTGCTAGAAATCGCAAATGAGCAGTTCTTC. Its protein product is CASSLLEIANEQFF.

CDR3 sequence reads: CASSVGGGADGYTF. In DNA, the CDR3 is TGTGCCAGCAGCGTAGGAGGGGGCGCCGATGGCTACACCTTC. The gene calls are TRBV9 and TRBJ1-2, with 7 bases fitting TRBD1. Germline assignment: CDR1 SGDLS and CDR2 YYNGEE. This CDR3 region has 14 residues. V was pared by 0 bases and J by 6 bases, with 5 bases of the junction left unmatched.

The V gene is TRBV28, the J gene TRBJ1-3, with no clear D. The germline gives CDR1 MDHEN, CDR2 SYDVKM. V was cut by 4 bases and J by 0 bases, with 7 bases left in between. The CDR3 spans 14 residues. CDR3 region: CASSSPSSGNTIYF. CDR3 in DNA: TGTGCCAGCAGTTCCCCATCCTCTGGAAACACCATATATTTT.

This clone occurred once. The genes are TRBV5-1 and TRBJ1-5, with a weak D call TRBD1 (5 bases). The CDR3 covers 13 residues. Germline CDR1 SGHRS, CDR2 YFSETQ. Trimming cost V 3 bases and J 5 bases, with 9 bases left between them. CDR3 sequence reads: CASSWGEDQPQHF. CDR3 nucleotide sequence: TGCGCCAGCAGCTGGGGGGAGGATCAGCCCCAGCATTTT.

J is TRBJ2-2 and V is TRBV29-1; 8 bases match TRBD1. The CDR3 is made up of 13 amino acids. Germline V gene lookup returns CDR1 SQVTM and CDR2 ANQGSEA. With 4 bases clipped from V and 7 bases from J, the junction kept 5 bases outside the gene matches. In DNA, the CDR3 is TGCAGCGTTGGGCAGGGGGCGATCGGGGAGCTGTTTTTT. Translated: CSVGQGAIGELFF.